There are many counts of the clone carrying this T cell receptor beta chain. Its antigen is unknown. 450 to 600 ng RNA was reverse transcribed with alpha and beta constant-region primers. Each of the alpha and beta chains got its own library through chain-specific third strand synthesis with indices. TCRdb ran MiXCR on the 5' RACE reads and lists one entry per CDR3 protein. The data contain roughly 16,000 distinct CDR3 sequences, around 5.5% of them singletons. The source of the sample is a study of HIV-infected patients and healthy controls. CDR1 is SGHRS and CDR2 is YFSETQ in the germline V gene. This CDR3 spans 15 amino acids. The V segment lost 4 bases and the J segment 11 bases; nucleotides outside the gene matches: 12. No cell fractionation was done, so the repertoire covers all unsorted peripheral blood T cells. Study-wide findings and caveats: The study did not determine the donors' HLA types. Size-matched repertoire data failed to replicate the apparent Gini index recovery after therapy in HIV-infected patients.

The specimen sequenced was blood. The source of this sequence is an adult in good health. The V gene is TRBV5-1, the J gene TRBJ1-1, with TRBD1 matching over 12 bases. The CDR3: CASSHNAGTGGVAFF. For the CDR3, the DNA is TGCGCCAGCAGCCACAACGCCGGGACAGGGGGCGTCGCTTTCTTT.